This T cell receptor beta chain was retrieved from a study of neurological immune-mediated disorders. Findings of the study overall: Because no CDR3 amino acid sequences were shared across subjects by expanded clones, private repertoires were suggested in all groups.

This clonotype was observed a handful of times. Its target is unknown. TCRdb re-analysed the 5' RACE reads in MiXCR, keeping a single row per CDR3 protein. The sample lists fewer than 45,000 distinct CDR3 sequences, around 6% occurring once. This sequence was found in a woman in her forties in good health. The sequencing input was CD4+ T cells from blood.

CDR3 sequence: CASSLGGGVEDGYTF. The CDR3 DNA sequence: TGTGCCAGCAGCTTGGGAGGAGGGGTTGAGGATGGCTACACCTTC. The chain joins TRBV5-5 to TRBJ1-2; D perhaps matches TRBD1 (5 bases). V shed 0 bases and J shed 6 bases, with 15 bases lying between them. The V gene's germline CDR1 is SGHKS and CDR2 YYEKEE (reference sequence). This CDR3 has 15 amino acids. Variable domain in full (rest from reference TRBV5-5 and TRBJ1-2): DAGVTQSPTHLIKTRGQQVTLRCSPISGHKSVSWYQQVLGQGPQFIFQYYEKEERGRGNFPDRFSARQFPNYSSELNVNALLLGDSALYLCASSLGGGVEDGYTFGSGTRLTVV.